The entry that follows covers one T cell receptor beta chain sequence. The V gene lost 6 bases and the J gene lost 8 bases, with 22 bases spanning the gap. The CDR3 is 15 amino acids. Per germline, CDR1 MDHEN and CDR2 SYDVKM. This record comes from a study of OX40 agonist ivuxolimab in advanced cancers. The assay was immunoSEQ multiplex PCR, and TCRdb's table has in-frame clones only and misses some. The sample includes 20,000 or so clones, around two thirds of them seen just once. This chain uses TRBV28 with TRBJ1-2; D perhaps matches TRBD1 (5 bases). This TCR came from an adult with an advanced solid tumor such as melanoma, head and neck, liver or kidney cancer. The sample here was CD4+ or CD8+ T cells sorted from blood, taken in a trial of the OX40 agonist ivuxolimab. CDR3 protein: CASRWQGALEGGYTF. The CDR3 DNA reads TGTGCCAGCAGGTGGCAAGGGGCCCTGGAAGGAGGCTACACCTTC.